This T cell receptor beta chain is drawn from a study of response to subunit inactivated influenza vaccine. This CDR3 is 14 amino acids long. The V end was cut by 5 bases, the J end by 2 bases, with 10 bases between. Germline assignment: CDR1 SGHTA and CDR2 FQGNSA. TCRdb ran MiXCR on the RT-PCR reads and lists one entry per CDR3 protein. The sample has roughly 700,000 distinct CDR3 sequences; about 15% are singletons. In its sample, this clonotype was seen a few times. This sequence originates from a man between 50 and 59 years old who received an inactivated influenza vaccine. Here the sequenced sample was PBMCs from blood, taken less than 15 days before vaccination. V usage is TRBV7-2 and J usage is TRBJ2-1; D remains unclear. The CDR3 spells CASSLGFAYNEQFF. CDR3 nucleotide sequence: TGTGCCAGCAGCCTGGGTTTTGCCTACAATGAGCAGTTCTTC.